This T cell receptor (beta chain) was profiled in a study of blood T cell repertoires in COVID-19. Clones were read by immunoSEQ multiplex PCR, and TCRdb kept only the in-frame ones, dropping some. Of roughly 100,000 clones in the sample, roughly 90% were seen once. Germline CDR1 is SEHNR and CDR2 is FQNEAQ (reference sequence). The CDR3 sequence is 17 residues long. With 5 bases clipped from V and 6 bases from J, the junction kept 14 bases outside the gene matches. Input material: peripheral blood. The TCR originated in a human donor in a cohort sampled during active COVID-19. J is TRBJ2-3 and V is TRBV7-9; 10 bases fit TRBD2. DNA of the CDR3: TGTGCCAGCAGCCCGGGGGCTAGCGGGAGCGGGGCGGATACGCAGTATTTT. Protein sequence: CASSPGASGSGADTQYF.